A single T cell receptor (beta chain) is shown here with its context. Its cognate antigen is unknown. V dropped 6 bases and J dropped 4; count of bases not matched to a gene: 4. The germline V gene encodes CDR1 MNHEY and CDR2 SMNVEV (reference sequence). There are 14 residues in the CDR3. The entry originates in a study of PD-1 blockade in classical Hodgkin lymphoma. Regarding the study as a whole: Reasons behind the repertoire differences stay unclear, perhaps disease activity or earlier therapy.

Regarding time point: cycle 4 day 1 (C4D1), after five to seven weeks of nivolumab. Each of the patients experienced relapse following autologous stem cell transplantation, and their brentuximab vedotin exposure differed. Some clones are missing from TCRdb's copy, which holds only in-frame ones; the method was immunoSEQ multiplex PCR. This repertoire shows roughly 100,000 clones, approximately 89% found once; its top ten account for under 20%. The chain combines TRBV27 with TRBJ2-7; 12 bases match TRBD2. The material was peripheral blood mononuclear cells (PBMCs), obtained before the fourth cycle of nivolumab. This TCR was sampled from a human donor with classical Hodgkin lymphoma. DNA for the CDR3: TGTGCCAGCAGCCCGGGACTAGCGGGTTACGAGCAGTACTTC. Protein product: CASSPGLAGYEQYF.